The next 25 T cell receptor beta chains were all read from a single sample in a study of cytomegalovirus exposure and HLA in healthy donors. Vbeta (60) and Jbeta (13) primers were used in the PCR. Clones were read by immunoSEQ multiplex PCR, and TCRdb kept only the in-frame ones, dropping some. The sample lists some 180,000 clones; approximately 84% were seen once. The sample consisted of PBMCs. The source is a female donor in good health and CMV-seronegative.

The chain carries TRBV30 and TRBJ2-4; tentatively, D is TRBD2 (6 bases). Germline assignment: CDR1 GTSNPN and CDR2 SVGIG (reference sequence). Trimming stripped 1 base from V and 2 bases from J, with 9 bases between. The CDR3 has 14 amino acids. In nucleotides, the CDR3 is TGTGCCTGGAGTGCTAGCGTGACCAAAAACATTCAGTACTTC. Translated: CAWSASVTKNIQYF.

This clone has just one count. The gene calls are TRBV30 and TRBJ1-5, with D perhaps TRBD1 (6 bases). Germline V gives CDR1 GTSNPN, CDR2 SVGIG (reference sequence). Trimming took 6 bases from V and 4 from J, leaving 16 bases between them. The CDR3 has 14 amino acids. The CDR3 DNA is TGTGCCTGTCAAACTGGACAGAATAATCAGCCCCAGCATTTT. Protein product: CACQTGQNNQPQHF.

The chain employs TRBV28 and TRBJ2-5; tentatively, D is TRBD1 (6 bases). The V end was cut by 2 bases, the J end by 1 base, with 11 bases between. In germline, CDR1 is MDHEN, CDR2 SYDVKM. This CDR3 spans 15 amino acids. The CDR3, as DNA: TGTGCCAGCAGTTTACTGGGGGCCAGCCAAGAGACCCAGTACTTC. Translation gives CASSLLGASQETQYF.

The gene calls are TRBV5-1 and TRBJ2-5, with TRBD1 matching 8 bases. This CDR3 is 14 amino acids long. The V and J ends lost 4 bases and 5 bases, in that order; junction bases with no gene match: 7. Germline assignment: CDR1 SGHRS and CDR2 YFSETQ. Written as DNA, the CDR3 is TGCGCCAGCAGCATCGGACAGGGCTTGGAGACCCAGTACTTC. It is translated as CASSIGQGLETQYF.

This clone occurred a few times. The chain recombines TRBV5-1 with TRBJ2-1, with D possibly matching TRBD2 (5 bases). Trimming shortened V by 0 bases and J by 5 bases, and 12 bases separated the two germline ends. CDR3 length: 15 residues. The V gene's germline CDR1 is SGHRS and CDR2 YFSETQ. The DNA of the CDR3 is TGCGCCAGCAGCTTGGGAGGGATACAGAACAATGAGCAGTTCTTC. Amino acids: CASSLGGIQNNEQFF.

CDR3 in DNA: TGTGCCAGCAGCCTGAATAGCGGGAGGGCCGGAGAGACCCAGTACTTC. Its translation is CASSLNSGRAGETQYF. J is TRBJ2-5 and V is TRBV7-2, with 11 bases fitting TRBD2. The CDR3 runs 16 residues. The V segment lost 5 bases and the J segment 4 bases; nucleotides outside the gene matches: 9. The V gene's germline CDR1 is SGHTA and CDR2 FQGNSA.

This clone appeared a few times. V is TRBV30 and J is TRBJ2-3, with 11 bases lining up with TRBD1. The CDR3 runs to 16 residues. Germline lookup yields CDR1 GTSNPN and CDR2 SVGIG (reference sequence). The V gene end was trimmed by 2 bases and the J gene end by 6 bases; junction bases not matched to a gene: 10. The CDR3 sequence: CAWSLGTGGIMDTQYF. The CDR3 nucleotides read TGTGCCTGGAGTCTCGGGACAGGGGGAATTATGGATACGCAGTATTTT. Full variable domain (missing parts from reference TRBV30 and TRBJ2-3): SQTIHQWPATLVQPVGSPLSLECTVEGTSNPNLYWYRQAAGRGLQLLFYSVGIGQISSEVPQNLSASRPQDRQFILSSKKLLLSDSGFYLCAWSLGTGGIMDTQYFGPGTRLTVL.

Concerning this clone itself: This same CDR3 is encoded by further DNA sequences in the sample. The V and J genes are TRBV18 and TRBJ1-1; 7 nucleotides match TRBD1. Germline trimming cut 3 bases from V and 0 bases from J; bases unmatched to any gene: 4. Germline V gene lookup returns CDR1 KGHSH and CDR2 LQKENI. CDR3 size: 15 residues. Written as DNA, the CDR3 is TGTGCCAGCTCACCGGGGACAGTCATGAACACTGAAGCTTTCTTT. This translates into CASSPGTVMNTEAFF.

This chain links TRBV9 with TRBJ2-7, with 14 bases that match TRBD2. The ends lost 4 bases at V and 4 bases at J; junction bases unmatched: 16. Germline CDR1 reads SGDLS; CDR2 reads YYNGEE. CDR3 length equals 19 residues. In DNA form, the CDR3 reads TGTGCCAGCAGCCCCTCGGGACTAGCGGGAGTGTTAGTTAGTTACGAGCAGTACTTC. Its protein is CASSPSGLAGVLVSYEQYF.

This rearrangement joins TRBV6-1 to TRBJ2-7, with TRBD1 matching 7 bases. Germline V gives CDR1 MNHNS, CDR2 SASEGT. The CDR3 spans 14 residues. With V trimmed by 1 base and J by 3 bases, 3 bases remained unmatched. The CDR3 nucleotides are TGTGCCAGCAGTGAAGGACAGGGTGGCTACGAGCAGTACTTC. Encoded protein: CASSEGQGGYEQYF.

The J gene is TRBJ1-5, the V gene TRBV2, with D tentatively TRBD1 (6 bases). This CDR3 has 15 amino acids. Trimming removed 3 bases from V and 4 bases from J, with 13 bases in between. Germline CDR1 and CDR2: SNHLY and FYNNEI. Written as DNA, the CDR3 is TGTGCCAGCAGTGATGGTCAGGGGATAAATCAGCCCCAGCATTTT. Its protein product is CASSDGQGINQPQHF.

The chain carries TRBV30 and TRBJ1-6; TRBD1 matches at 8 bases. Per germline, CDR1 GTSNPN and CDR2 SVGIG (reference sequence). Trimming removed 0 bases from V and 6 bases from J; junction bases left unmatched: 4. This CDR3 is built from 15 residues. CDR3 nucleotide sequence: TGTGCCTGGAGTGTAAATACAGGGGGTAATTCACCCCTCCACTTT. It yields the protein CAWSVNTGGNSPLHF.

The chain recombines TRBV15 with TRBJ2-3; D is uncertain. Germline V gene lookup returns CDR1 LNHNV and CDR2 YYDKDF (reference sequence). This CDR3 contains 16 residues. V lost 0 bases and J lost 4, with 14 bases in between. The CDR3 is CATSRDPQPNPDTQYF. The CDR3 DNA reads as TGTGCCACCAGCAGAGATCCCCAACCTAATCCAGATACGCAGTATTTT.

The genes are TRBV5-1 and TRBJ2-5; 8 bases line up with TRBD1. CDR3 length: 14 residues. Germline loops: CDR1 SGHRS, CDR2 YFSETQ. V lost 4 bases, J lost 2 bases, and 4 bases stayed unmatched. The CDR3 bases are TGCGCCAGCAGCGTCGGACAGGGACAAGAGACCCAGTACTTC. It yields the protein CASSVGQGQETQYF.

This clone was seen a few times. The gene calls are TRBV5-1 and TRBJ1-1; no firm D call. The length of the CDR3 is 15 residues. CDR1 SGHRS and CDR2 YFSETQ come from the germline V gene. The V gene lost 3 bases and the J gene lost 1 base, with 13 bases spanning the gap. The CDR3 nucleotides read TGCGCCAGCAGCTCGCAGCGGGCGGGGAACACTGAAGCTTTCTTT. Translated, it gives CASSSQRAGNTEAFF.

CDR3 nucleotide sequence: TGTGCCAGCAGGGGGCTCAGGCAGAACACTGAAGCTTTCTTT. Residues: CASRGLRQNTEAFF. This chain links TRBV2 with TRBJ1-1; the D gene is possibly TRBD1 (5 bases). The germline gives CDR1 SNHLY, CDR2 FYNNEI. The CDR3 runs to 14 residues. Trimming took 6 bases from V and 1 from J, leaving 12 bases between them.

The chain recombines TRBV4-3 with TRBJ2-3; D may be TRBD1 (5 bases). Germline V gives CDR1 LGHNA, CDR2 YSLEER. Deletions cut 0 bases from V and 3 bases from J, with 10 bases between. The CDR3 totals 15 residues. CDR3 nucleotides: TGCGCCAGCAGCCAAGAACACTCAGGGACAGATACGCAGTATTTT. Residues: CASSQEHSGTDTQYF.

V gene TRBV28 combines with J gene TRBJ2-7; 8 bases are a match to TRBD1. CDR3 length equals 15 residues. The V gene's germline CDR1 is MDHEN and CDR2 SYDVKM. Germline trimming cut 3 bases from V and 7 bases from J; bases unmatched to any gene: 11. CDR3 DNA: TGTGCCAGCAGTTTTTGGCAGGGGGCCCGACGGGAGCAGTACTTC. This sequence encodes CASSFWQGARREQYF.

This chain connects TRBV7-8 to TRBJ1-5; possible D gene TRBD1, 5 bases. The germline V gene has CDR1 SGHVS and CDR2 FQNEAQ. The length of the CDR3 is 15 residues. Trimming removed 0 bases from V and 3 bases from J, with 9 bases in between. CDR3 region: CASSLAGGSNQPQHF. CDR3 nucleotides: TGTGCCAGCAGCTTAGCGGGGGGTTCCAATCAGCCCCAGCATTTT.

This clone was recorded once. The rearrangement links TRBV18 to TRBJ1-6; the D is unclear. The CDR3 totals 13 residues. CDR1 KGHSH and CDR2 LQKENI come from the germline V gene. Trimming removed 2 bases from V and 9 bases from J, with 8 bases in between. The CDR3 DNA reads as TGTGCCAGCTCACCAGTCGAGGTTTCACCCCTCCACTTT. Its protein is CASSPVEVSPLHF.

The rearrangement joins TRBV28 to TRBJ1-4; 8 nucleotides match TRBD1. The CDR3 runs 14 residues. Germline lookup yields CDR1 MDHEN and CDR2 SYDVKM. The V segment lost 8 bases and the J segment 10 bases; nucleotides outside the gene matches: 12. Here the CDR3 reads CASHVQGALGKLFF. In nucleotides, the CDR3 is TGTGCCAGCCACGTTCAGGGGGCGCTTGGAAAACTGTTTTTT.

The chain has TRBV28 and TRBJ1-5; TRBD1 might be the D (6 bases). The CDR3 totals 16 residues. Trimming cost V 6 bases and J 9 bases, with 24 bases left between them. Germline CDR1 and CDR2: MDHEN and SYDVKM. For the CDR3, the DNA is TGTGCCAGCAGGCGAACAGGGAGTGGCACAATGGGGCCCCAGCATTTT. This encodes CASRRTGSGTMGPQHF.

The V gene is TRBV28, the J gene TRBJ2-5; TRBD1 matches at 10 bases. The CDR3 spans 14 residues. CDR1 and CDR2 from the germline V gene are MDHEN and SYDVKM. The V and J ends lost 6 bases and 5 bases, in that order; junction bases with no gene match: 6. The CDR3 spells CASRTGGALETQYF. The CDR3 DNA is TGTGCCAGCAGGACAGGGGGCGCGTTGGAGACCCAGTACTTC.

This clone was seen a few times. The chain has TRBV5-4 and TRBJ2-1, with 7 bases matching TRBD2. Germline V gene data show CDR1 as SGHNT and CDR2 as YYREEE (reference sequence). The CDR3 totals 15 residues. V gave up 0 bases and J gave up 1 base; unmatched junction bases: 1. The CDR3 loop is CASSLARGSYNEQFF. CDR3 nucleotide sequence: TGTGCCAGCAGCTTGGCGCGGGGGTCCTACAATGAGCAGTTCTTC.

The chain uses TRBV5-5 and TRBJ2-5; D uncertain. Germline values: CDR1 SGHKS, CDR2 YYEKEE (reference sequence). This CDR3 contains 15 residues. V was shortened by 3 bases and J by 5 bases, with 17 bases between the two germline ends. CDR3 residues: CASSSVGPPSETQYF. The CDR3 DNA reads TGTGCCAGCAGCTCGGTTGGGCCTCCTTCGGAGACCCAGTACTTC.